The clone carrying this T cell receptor (beta chain) was observed a handful of times. Its antigen is not identified. Assay used: immunoSEQ multiplex PCR; TCRdb lists only in-frame clones, some missing. The sample contains about 67,000 clones, over 75% of which appear only once. These data come from a study of OX40 agonist ivuxolimab in advanced cancers. Study results and caveats: More expanded clones were found, on average, in CD8+ than in CD4+ T cells.

The CDR3 length is 13 residues. J was trimmed by 7 bases and V by 7 bases; bases with no gene match: 5. Germline V gives CDR1 LNHDA, CDR2 SQIVND (reference sequence). This sample comprised CD4+ or CD8+ T cells sorted from blood, obtained in a trial of the OX40 agonist ivuxolimab. The origin of this receptor is an adult with an advanced solid tumor such as melanoma, head and neck, liver or kidney cancer. J is TRBJ1-5 and V is TRBV19; 9 bases are shared with TRBD1. The CDR3 reads CASTPGQGQPQHF. The DNA of the CDR3 is TGTGCCAGTACCCCGGGACAGGGACAGCCCCAGCATTTT.